A selection of T cell receptor beta chains follows, all from one sample in a study of blood T cell repertoires in COVID-19. The table came from immunoSEQ multiplex PCR; TCRdb's copy has only in-frame clones and leaves some out. This table holds around 110,000 clones, approximately 90% found once. The material sequenced was peripheral blood. These receptors originate from a human donor with active COVID-19. The donor label of this sample is uncertain. CDR3s include the opening cysteine and the closing phenylalanine or tryptophan. D genes are given only for firm matches. Not every row has a clone size; where given, it reads once, few, many or a size class.

NA	TRBJ1-1	TRBV5-1	once	CASSFQQGTEAFF	TGCGCCAGCAGCTTCCAACAGGGCACTGAAGCTTTCTTT
NA	TRBJ2-5	TRBV5-1	NA	CASSLENRDSQETQYF	TGCGCCAGCAGCTTGGAGAACAGGGATTCGCAAGAGACCCAGTACTTC
NA	TRBJ2-5	TRBV5-8	once	CASSRERGGLRQETQYF	TGTGCCAGCAGCAGAGAGAGAGGAGGGTTAAGACAAGAGACCCAGTACTTC
TRBD1	TRBJ1-1	TRBV5-4	few	CASRDRLNTEAFF	TGTGCCAGCAGGGACAGGTTGAACACTGAAGCTTTCTTT
TRBD2	TRBJ2-3	TRBV11-1	NA	CASSFEAGLSDTQYF	TGTGCCAGCAGCTTCGAAGCGGGACTTTCAGATACGCAGTATTTT
NA	TRBJ2-1	TRBV7-9	NA	CASSLASSRDEQFF	TGTGCCAGCAGCTTAGCGTCGAGCAGGGATGAGCAGTTCTTC
TRBD2	TRBJ2-2	TRBV7-2	NA	CASSLGGGNTGELFF	TGTGCCAGCAGCTTGGGCGGGGGGAACACCGGGGAGCTGTTTTTT
TRBD2	TRBJ2-3	TRBV7-6	NA	CASSLGLAGLGDTQYF	TGTGCCAGCAGCCTCGGACTAGCGGGGTTGGGGGATACGCAGTATTTT
NA	TRBJ2-3	TRBV18	few	CASSPPVADTQYF	TGTGCCAGCTCACCACCCGTAGCAGATACGCAGTATTTT
NA	TRBJ2-3	TRBV5-6	NA	CASNSGGGGAMSTDTQYF	TGTGCCAGCAATTCCGGTGGTGGGGGGGCCATGAGCACAGATACGCAGTATTTT
NA	TRBJ2-1	TRBV13	NA	CASSGGRGYNEQFF	TGTGCCAGCAGTGGGGGAAGGGGGTACAATGAGCAGTTCTTC
TRBD1	TRBJ2-7	TRBV27	NA	CASSYRQGGYEQYF	TGTGCCAGCAGTTACCGACAGGGTGGCTACGAGCAGTACTTC
NA	TRBJ2-3	TRBV6-1	once	CASSEPTQPTDTQYF	TGTGCCAGCAGTGAACCAACTCAACCCACAGATACGCAGTATTTT
NA	TRBJ2-7	TRBV12-5	NA	CASGLVWTEQYF	TGTGCTAGTGGTTTGGTGTGGACAGAGCAGTACTTC
NA	TRBJ2-2	TRBV9	NA	CASSPPQPGELFF	TGTGCCAGCAGCCCACCACAGCCCGGGGAGCTGTTTTTT
TRBD2	TRBJ2-1	TRBV10-3	once	CAIMSGESSYNEQFF	TGTGCCATAATGAGCGGGGAGAGCTCCTACAATGAGCAGTTCTTC
NA	TRBJ2-1	TRBV19	NA	CASSISSGTYNEQFF	TGTGCCAGTAGTATTTCGTCAGGGACCTACAATGAGCAGTTCTTC
NA	TRBJ1-2	TRBV7-9	NA	CASSLGRGNYGYTF	TGTGCCAGCAGCTTAGGGAGGGGTAACTATGGCTACACCTTC
NA	TRBJ1-2	TRBV9	NA	CASSLKGGYGYTF	TGTGCCAGCAGCCTTAAAGGGGGCTATGGCTACACCTTC
TRBD1	TRBJ2-7	TRBV5-8	NA	CASSFGTGHYEQYF	TGTGCCAGCAGCTTCGGGACAGGACACTACGAGCAGTACTTC
TRBD1	TRBJ2-5	TRBV7-8	NA	CASSLGTGYETQYF	TGTGCCAGCAGCTTAGGGACAGGGTACGAGACCCAGTACTTC
NA	TRBJ1-6	TRBV28	NA	CASSLLPGQYNSPLHF	TGTGCCAGCAGTTTATTACCCGGACAGTATAATTCACCCCTCCACTTT
NA	TRBJ2-3	TRBV19	NA	CASSNPEGRPDTQYF	TGTGCCAGTAGTAACCCGGAGGGACGTCCCGATACGCAGTATTTT
NA	TRBJ2-2	TRBV18	NA	CASSPLRGGSTGELFF	TGTGCCAGCTCACCACTGAGGGGGGGAAGCACCGGGGAGCTGTTTTTT
NA	TRBJ2-1	TRBV27	NA	CASSLFGGSYNEQFF	TGTGCCAGCAGTTTATTTGGGGGGTCCTACAATGAGCAGTTCTTC
TRBD2	TRBJ2-2	TRBV7-9	NA	CASSSPGTSGDTGELFF	TGTGCCAGCAGCTCCCCAGGGACTAGCGGGGACACCGGGGAGCTGTTTTTT
TRBD2	TRBJ2-2	TRBV6-6	NA	CASTERGIGTGELFF	TGTGCCAGCACGGAGCGGGGGATCGGCACCGGGGAGCTGTTTTTT
NA	TRBJ2-5	TRBV20-1	once	CSARGRGTQYF	TGCAGTGCTAGAGGGAGGGGGACCCAGTACTTC
TRBD1	TRBJ2-3	TRBV3-1/TRBV3-2	NA	CASSQRGGQDTDTQYF	TGTGCCAGCAGCCAAAGAGGGGGACAGGACACAGATACGCAGTATTTT
NA	TRBJ1-2	TRBV3-1/TRBV3-2	NA	CASSRRTGWSIF	TGTGCCAGCAGCCGTCGAACAGGGTGGTCAATCTTC
TRBD1	TRBJ1-3	TRBV7-6	once	CASSPGTAASLNTIYF	TGTGCCAGCAGCCCCGGGACAGCAGCGAGTCTAAACACCATATATTTT
NA	TRBJ1-4	TRBV6-5	NA	CASRGQATNEKLFF	TGTGCCAGCAGGGGACAAGCAACTAATGAAAAACTGTTTTTT
NA	TRBJ1-2	TRBV2	NA	CASRLYSKTGYTF	TGTGCCAGCAGATTATACAGTAAGACTGGCTACACCTTC
TRBD1	TRBJ1-2	TRBV29-1	NA	CSVSSPTGGNHGYTF	TGCAGCGTTTCCTCCCCGACAGGGGGCAATCATGGCTACACCTTC
NA	TRBJ2-7	TRBV18	once	CASSPVKGYEQYF	TGTGCCAGCTCACCCGTAAAGGGGTACGAGCAGTACTTC
NA	TRBJ1-2	TRBV28	NA	CASSPRSPVPRGYTF	TGTGCCAGCAGTCCGAGATCCCCGGTCCCTCGTGGCTACACCTTC
NA	TRBJ2-7	TRBV19	once	CASSIVGTYAYEQYF	TGTGCCAGTAGTATAGTGGGGACATACGCCTACGAGCAGTACTTC
NA	TRBJ1-1	TRBV19	NA	CASSVQGANTEAFF	TGTGCCAGTAGTGTCCAGGGCGCAAACACTGAAGCTTTCTTT
NA	TRBJ1-4	TRBV5-4	NA	CASSLGLGRDEKLFF	TGTGCCAGCAGCTTGGGGCTCGGGCGGGATGAAAAACTGTTTTTT
TRBD2	TRBJ2-5	TRBV29-1	NA	CSVGSGGPTQETQYF	TGCAGCGTTGGAAGCGGGGGGCCCACACAAGAGACCCAGTACTTC
TRBD1	TRBJ1-5	TRBV5-1	NA	CASSTGTGGGNQPQHF	TGCGCCAGCAGCACCGGGACAGGGGGCGGCAATCAGCCCCAGCATTTT
NA	TRBJ2-7	TRBV18	NA	CASSPHRAGYEQYF	TGTGCCAGCTCACCGCACAGGGCTGGCTACGAGCAGTACTTC
TRBD2	TRBJ2-3	TRBV27	NA	CASSPGTSLPDTQYF	TGTGCCAGCAGTCCCGGGACTAGCCTCCCAGATACGCAGTATTTT